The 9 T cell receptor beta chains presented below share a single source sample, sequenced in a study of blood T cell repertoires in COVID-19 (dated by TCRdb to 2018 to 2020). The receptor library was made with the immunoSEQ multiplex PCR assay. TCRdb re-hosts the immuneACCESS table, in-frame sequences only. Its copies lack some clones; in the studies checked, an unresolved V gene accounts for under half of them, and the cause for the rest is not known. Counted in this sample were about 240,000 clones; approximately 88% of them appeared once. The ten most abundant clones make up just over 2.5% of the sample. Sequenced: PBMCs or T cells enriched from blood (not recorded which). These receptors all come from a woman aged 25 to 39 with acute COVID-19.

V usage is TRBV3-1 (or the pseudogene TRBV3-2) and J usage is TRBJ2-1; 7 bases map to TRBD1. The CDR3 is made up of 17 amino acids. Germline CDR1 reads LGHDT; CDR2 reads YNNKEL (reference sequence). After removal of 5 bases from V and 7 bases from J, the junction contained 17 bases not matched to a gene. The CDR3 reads CASSLPSEGTAPNEQFF. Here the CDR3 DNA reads TGTGCCAGCAGCTTACCCTCTGAGGGGACAGCCCCTAATGAGCAGTTCTTC.

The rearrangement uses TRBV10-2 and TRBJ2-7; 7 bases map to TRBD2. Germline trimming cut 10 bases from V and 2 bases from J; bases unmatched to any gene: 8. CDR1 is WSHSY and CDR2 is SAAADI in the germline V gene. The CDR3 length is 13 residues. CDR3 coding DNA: TGCGCCACGGTGGGGGGGGATGCCTACGAGCAGTACTTC. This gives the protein CATVGGDAYEQYF.

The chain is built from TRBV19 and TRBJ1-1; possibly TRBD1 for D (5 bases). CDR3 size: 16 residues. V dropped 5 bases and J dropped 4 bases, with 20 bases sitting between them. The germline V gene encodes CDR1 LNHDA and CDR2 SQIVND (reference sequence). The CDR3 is CASSHFGAGSVTEAFF. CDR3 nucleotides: TGTGCCAGTAGTCATTTTGGGGCAGGGTCGGTCACTGAAGCTTTCTTT.

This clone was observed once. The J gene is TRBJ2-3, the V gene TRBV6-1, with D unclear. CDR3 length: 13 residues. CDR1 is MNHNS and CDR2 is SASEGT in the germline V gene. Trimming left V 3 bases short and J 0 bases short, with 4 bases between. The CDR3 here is CASSEASTDTQYF. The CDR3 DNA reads TGTGCCAGCAGTGAGGCTAGCACAGATACGCAGTATTTT.

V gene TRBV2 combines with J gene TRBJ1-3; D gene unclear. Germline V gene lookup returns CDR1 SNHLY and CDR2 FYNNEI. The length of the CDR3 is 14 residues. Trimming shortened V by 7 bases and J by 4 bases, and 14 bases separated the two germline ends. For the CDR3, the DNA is TGTGCCAGCAAGGGTCTTGGGAGAGGAAACACCATATATTTT. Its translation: CASKGLGRGNTIYF. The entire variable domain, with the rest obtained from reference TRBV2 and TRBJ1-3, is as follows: EPEVTQTPSHQVTQMGQEVILRCVPISNHLYFYWYRQILGQKVEFLVSFYNNEISEKSEIFDDQFSVERPDGSNFTLKIRSTKLEDSAMYFCASKGLGRGNTIYFGEGSWLTVV.

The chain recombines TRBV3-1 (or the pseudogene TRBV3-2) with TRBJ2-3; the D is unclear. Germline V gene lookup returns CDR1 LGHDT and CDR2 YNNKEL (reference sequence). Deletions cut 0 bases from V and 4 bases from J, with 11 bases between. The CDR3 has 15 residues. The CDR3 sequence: CASSQDIMSPDTQYF. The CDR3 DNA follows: TGTGCCAGCAGCCAAGATATTATGAGCCCAGATACGCAGTATTTT.

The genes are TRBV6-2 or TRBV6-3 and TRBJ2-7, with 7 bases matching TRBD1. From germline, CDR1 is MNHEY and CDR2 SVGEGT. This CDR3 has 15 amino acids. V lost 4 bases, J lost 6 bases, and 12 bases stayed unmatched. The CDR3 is CASSLPNLQGIEQYF. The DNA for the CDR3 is TGTGCCAGCAGTTTACCCAATCTACAGGGGATCGAGCAGTACTTC.

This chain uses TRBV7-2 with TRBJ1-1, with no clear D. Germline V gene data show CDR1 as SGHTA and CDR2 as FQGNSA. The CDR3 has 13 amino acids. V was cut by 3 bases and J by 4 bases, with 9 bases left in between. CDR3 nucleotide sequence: TGTGCCAGCAGCTTCGCAGGAGGCACTGAAGCTTTCTTT. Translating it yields CASSFAGGTEAFF. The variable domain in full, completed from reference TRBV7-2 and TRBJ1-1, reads GAGVSQSPSNKVTEKGKDVELRCDPISGHTALYWYRQSLGQGLEFLIYFQGNSAPDKSGLPSDRFSAERTGGSVSTLTIQRTQQEDSAVYLCASSFAGGTEAFFGQGTRLTVV.

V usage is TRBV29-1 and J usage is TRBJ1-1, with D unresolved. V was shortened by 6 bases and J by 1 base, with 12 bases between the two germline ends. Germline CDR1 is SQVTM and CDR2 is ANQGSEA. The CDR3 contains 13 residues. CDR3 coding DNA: TGCAGCGTCTACAGTTCTGGGAACACTGAAGCTTTCTTT. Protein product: CSVYSSGNTEAFF.